A selection of T cell receptor beta chains follows, all from one sample in a study of vaccination effects on CD4 cells after COVID-19. Here immunoSEQ multiplex PCR was the method, and the copy in TCRdb shows in-frame clones only, minus some. The sample records about 66,000 clones, around 79% being singletons. No antigens are known for them. The specimen comprised CD4+ T cells from PBMCs cultured without peptide, sampled after COVID-19 vaccination. Every receptor here comes from a human donor who received a COVID-19 vaccine. Both conserved end residues are part of each CDR3. D genes are given only for firm matches. Size tells how often a clone was seen (once, few, many) or the class of an expanded clone, and some rows leave it out.

d_gene | j_gene | abundance | v_gene | CDR3nt | CDR3aa
- | TRBJ1-2 | few | TRBV7-2 | TGTGCCAGCAGCTTAGAACAGAGGTATGGCTACACCTTC | CASSLEQRYGYTF
- | TRBJ2-5 | - | TRBV7-2 | TGTGCCAGCAGCTTAGTGTTCGGGGAGACCCAGTACTTC | CASSLVFGETQYF
- | TRBJ1-4 | - | TRBV4-1 | TGCGCCAGCAGCCAAGTTTGGAAACAGATTAATGAAAAACTGTTTTTT | CASSQVWKQINEKLFF
- | TRBJ1-1 | - | TRBV13 | TGTGCCAGCAGCCTGGACCTGAACACTGAAGCTTTCTTT | CASSLDLNTEAFF
- | TRBJ2-1 | - | TRBV10-1 | TGCGCCAGCAGTGATTTGGGTCGGGGTATTGATGAGCAGTTCTTC | CASSDLGRGIDEQFF
- | TRBJ1-2 | - | TRBV5-1 | TGCGCCAGCAGCTTGGTCGGGGGGAACTATGGCTACACCTTC | CASSLVGGNYGYTF
- | TRBJ2-5 | once | TRBV19 | TGTGCCAGTAGTAGAATAGGGGCAGGGGGGAAGCAAGAGACCCAGTACTTC | CASSRIGAGGKQETQYF
TRBD2 | TRBJ2-2 | - | TRBV7-3 | TGTGCCAGCAGCCTCCCGGGACTAGCACAATCCGGGGAGCTGTTTTTT | CASSLPGLAQSGELFF
- | TRBJ1-6 | - | TRBV7-8 | TGTGCCAGCAGCTTAAACCGGGCTCATAATTCACCCCTCCACTTT | CASSLNRAHNSPLHF
TRBD1 | TRBJ1-4 | - | TRBV7-8 | TGTGCCAGCAGCCCAGGGACAGAGACTCGAAAACTGTTTTTT | CASSPGTETRKLFF
- | TRBJ1-5 | few | TRBV7-2 | TGTGCCAGCAGCCTTGGGGGTGGCAATCAGCCCCAGCATTTT | CASSLGGGNQPQHF
- | TRBJ1-2 | - | TRBV6-6 | TGTGCCAGCCGCCCTCCGGGAGCTAACTATGGCTACACCTTC | CASRPPGANYGYTF
- | TRBJ2-2 | - | TRBV6-5 | TGTGCCAGCAGTTCCTTGTGGGGGGAGCTGTTTTTT | CASSSLWGELFF
TRBD1 | TRBJ1-2 | - | TRBV5-4 | TGTGCCAGCAGCTCACAACAGGGGGCCTATGGCTACACCTTC | CASSSQQGAYGYTF
- | TRBJ2-4 | - | TRBV27 | TGTGCCAGCAGTTTAGACAGGCTAGCCAAAAACATTCAGTACTTC | CASSLDRLAKNIQYF
- | TRBJ2-5 | - | TRBV19 | TGTGCCAGTAGTAGTGGGGTCCAGGTGGAGACCCAGTACTTC | CASSSGVQVETQYF
TRBD1 | TRBJ1-2 | few | TRBV3-1/TRBV3-2 | TGTGCCAGCAGAGCAGGGGGCAGGAACTATGGCTACACCTTC | CASRAGGRNYGYTF
- | TRBJ1-3 | - | TRBV12-3/TRBV12-4 | TGTGCCAGCACCTTCGGGGTTGGAAACACCATATATTTT | CASTFGVGNTIYF
- | TRBJ1-6 | - | TRBV20-1 | TGCAGTGCTAGTGCCCCGGACAGCCGAAGTAATTCACCCCTCCACTTT | CSASAPDSRSNSPLHF
- | TRBJ1-3 | once | TRBV12-3/TRBV12-4 | TGTGCCAGCAGTCGAAACACCATATATTTT | CASSRNTIYF
- | TRBJ1-4 | once | TRBV21-1 | TGTGCCAGCAGCCGTCGATTCTTGTCTGAAAAACTGTTTTTT | CASSRRFLSEKLFF
- | TRBJ1-1 | - | TRBV19 | TGTGCCAGTAGTACGACAGTGAACACTGAAGCTTTCTTT | CASSTTVNTEAFF
- | TRBJ2-6 | - | TRBV28 | TGTGCCAGCAAATTGGAGGGTGGCTCTGGGGCCAACGTCCTGACTTTC | CASKLEGGSGANVLTF
- | TRBJ1-5 | - | TRBV7-2 | TGTGCCAGCAGCCCAGACCCCCCGGGACACCATAGCAATCAGCCCCAGCATTTT | CASSPDPPGHHSNQPQHF
- | TRBJ2-5 | once | TRBV19 | TGTGCCAGTAGTATCGGGCCGGGAGTGAAGACCCAGTACTTC | CASSIGPGVKTQYF
- | TRBJ1-3 | - | TRBV7-8 | TGTGCCAGCCCCGAAAGGACCCCTGGAAACACCATATATTTT | CASPERTPGNTIYF
- | TRBJ1-3 | - | TRBV10-2 | TGCGCCAGCAGCCCCGCCCCGAGCTCTGGAAACACCATATATTTT | CASSPAPSSGNTIYF
- | TRBJ1-5 | - | TRBV7-9 | TGTGCCAGCAGCTTAGCCGGGACCCCCTACGGCGATCAGCCCCAGCATTTT | CASSLAGTPYGDQPQHF
- | TRBJ1-2 | - | TRBV4-3 | TGCGCCAGCAGCCAAGATCTAGGGCAAAACTATGGCTACACCTTC | CASSQDLGQNYGYTF
- | TRBJ2-5 | - | TRBV7-9 | TGTGCCAGCAGCTTAGGGGTCGGCAGGGGAGAGACCCAGTACTTC | CASSLGVGRGETQYF
- | TRBJ2-3 | - | TRBV9 | TGTGCCAGCGCCCGGCGGGGCAGCACAGATACGCAGTATTTT | CASARRGSTDTQYF
TRBD1 | TRBJ1-1 | - | TRBV18 | TGTGCCAGCTCACCTGGACAGGGCGCCGCTTTCTTT | CASSPGQGAAFF
- | TRBJ1-1 | - | TRBV7-8 | TGTGCCAGCAGCTTAGCGGGGGCCAGAACTGAAGCTTTCTTT | CASSLAGARTEAFF
TRBD1 | TRBJ1-1 | - | TRBV2 | TGTGCCAGCAGTCCGCCGGGGACAGGGCACACTGAAGCTTTCTTT | CASSPPGTGHTEAFF
TRBD1 | TRBJ2-1 | - | TRBV7-9 | TGTGCCAGCAGCTTACCCCGGACAGGCTACAATGAGCAGTTCTTC | CASSLPRTGYNEQFF
TRBD1 | TRBJ1-5 | - | TRBV7-8 | TGTGCCAGCAGCTTAGCAACAGGGGGCTTTGACAATCAGCCCCAGCATTTT | CASSLATGGFDNQPQHF
- | TRBJ2-3 | - | TRBV27 | TGTGCCAGCAGTTTGTCAAACCCTTCCCCTGGAGATACGCAGTATTTT | CASSLSNPSPGDTQYF
- | TRBJ1-5 | - | TRBV7-8 | TGTGCCAGCAGCCTCGCGTTGAATCGGGGCAATCAGCCCCAGCATTTT | CASSLALNRGNQPQHF
TRBD1 | TRBJ2-5 | - | TRBV5-1 | TGCGCCAGCAGCTGGGGGACAGGGGGGGGCCAGGAGACCCAGTACTTC | CASSWGTGGGQETQYF
TRBD1 | TRBJ1-2 | - | TRBV7-9 | TGTGCCAGCAGCTTAGTGGGGACAGGGAGGGATGGCTACACCTTC | CASSLVGTGRDGYTF
- | TRBJ1-2 | - | TRBV4-3 | TGCGCCAGCAGCCAAGATTCCTACGGGGACTATGGCTACACCTTC | CASSQDSYGDYGYTF
TRBD2 | TRBJ2-5 | - | TRBV5-1 | TGCGCCAGCAGCTTGGGGGCTCTAGCGGCACACCAAGAGACCCAGTACTTC | CASSLGALAAHQETQYF
- | TRBJ2-2 | - | TRBV6-6 | TGTGCCAGCAGTTTCCCCGGTAACACCGGGGAGCTGTTTTTT | CASSFPGNTGELFF
TRBD2 | TRBJ2-5 | - | TRBV19 | TGTGCCAGTAAAGCCCAGCGGGGAAACCAAGAGACCCAGTACTTC | CASKAQRGNQETQYF
- | TRBJ1-4 | once | TRBV19 | TGTGCCAGTACCCCACAAGGGGTCCGAACTAATGAAAAACTGTTTTTT | CASTPQGVRTNEKLFF
TRBD1 | TRBJ1-2 | - | TRBV15 | TGTGCCACCAGCAGAGATCTGCAGGGGGCTTTGGGCGCGGTCGGCTACACCTTC | CATSRDLQGALGAVGYTF
- | TRBJ2-2 | few | TRBV28 | TGTGCCAGCAGTTTATTAGGGTTTGGGCTGGGCGAGCTGTTTTTT | CASSLLGFGLGELFF
- | TRBJ1-2 | once | TRBV6-6 | TGTGCCAGCAGTTTAGGACAGTTCGACTATGGCTACACCTTC | CASSLGQFDYGYTF
TRBD2 | TRBJ2-4 | once | TRBV7-2 | TGTGCCAGCAGCTTAGATCCAGCGGGGGGGCTTGACATTCAGTACTTC | CASSLDPAGGLDIQYF
TRBD1 | TRBJ1-4 | - | TRBV24-1 | TGTGCCACCAGTGATGCTACCGGGACAGGGACTGAAAAACTGTTTTTT | CATSDATGTGTEKLFF
- | TRBJ1-1 | - | TRBV6-1 | TGTGCCAGCAGTGGGACCCCGATAGCCTATGCAGCCCGGGTCTTCGCTGAAGCTTTCTTT | CASSGTPIAYAARVFAEAFF